This entry features one T cell receptor (beta chain) sequence. This record belongs to a study of blood T cell repertoires in COVID-19. Living in 24 US areas, the participants were between 18 and 89 years of age. Cohort placement rested on clinical history that participants reported themselves. Source study methods: Amplification from reference gene primers served as the basis for estimated nucleated cell counts. Sequenced by immunoSEQ multiplex PCR; TCRdb stores in-frame clones only, minus some. V and J calls and clone size follow that table, whereas D and trimming were derived from the DNA. The repertoire holds about 440,000 clones, with 70% to 90% as singletons. The germline V gene encodes CDR1 PRHDT and CDR2 FYEKMQ (reference sequence). CDR3 length: 17 amino acids. Unmatched junction bases numbered 9, after V lost 4 bases and J lost 1 base.

Sample: PBMCs or T cells enriched from blood (not recorded which). This clonotype originated in a woman younger than 35 with acute COVID-19. This sequence joins TRBV13 and TRBJ2-5; 10 nucleotides line up with TRBD2. The CDR3 region is CASSSRLAGSFQETQYF. For the CDR3, the DNA is TGTGCCAGCAGCTCAAGACTAGCGGGCTCCTTCCAAGAGACCCAGTACTTC.